The next 15 T cell receptor beta chains were all read from a single sample in a study of blood T cells in healthy people across ages. The authors ran a second PCR of about 7 to 11 cycles using a sample-barcoded 5' primer and a J-beta primer mix. MiXCR was run by TCRdb on the 5' RACE reads, yielding one entry per CDR3 protein. This sample has about 1.8 million distinct CDR3 sequences, with roughly 50% found just once. The sample consisted of blood. The receptors stem from a woman aged 40-49 years in good health.

The chain recombines TRBV24-1 with TRBJ2-1; 7 bases line up with TRBD1. This CDR3 spans 15 amino acids. Germline values: CDR1 KGHDR, CDR2 SFDVKD. Trimming took 5 bases from V and 6 from J; bases not matched to a gene: 9. CDR3 coding DNA: TGTGCCACCAGTGGGGGAACAGGGGTGGTCAATGAGCAGTTCTTC. Protein: CATSGGTGVVNEQFF.

This clonotype turned up a few times. The rearrangement links TRBV7-2 to TRBJ1-2, with D unclear. Germline V gives CDR1 SGHTA, CDR2 FQGNSA. With 1 base removed from V and 2 bases from J, the gap between germline ends came to 11 bases. This CDR3 is built from 15 residues. The CDR3: CASSLDPQTNYGYTF. CDR3 in DNA: TGTGCCAGCAGCTTAGACCCCCAGACCAACTATGGCTACACCTTC. The full variable domain, rest sourced from reference TRBV7-2 and TRBJ1-2, is GAGVSQSPSNKVTEKGKDVELRCDPISGHTALYWYRQSLGQGLEFLIYFQGNSAPDKSGLPSDRFSAERTGGSVSTLTIQRTQQEDSAVYLCASSLDPQTNYGYTFGSGTRLTVV.

This sequence joins TRBV7-2 and TRBJ1-2; D might be TRBD1 (6 bases). The CDR3 length is 13 residues. V lost 4 bases and J 7 bases, leaving 13 bases between the germline ends. Germline CDR1 SGHTA, CDR2 FQGNSA. The CDR3 nucleotides read TGTGCCAGCAGCTCGGACAGCCCCTCTGGCTACACCTTC. This gives the protein CASSSDSPSGYTF.

This clonotype has only one observation. The chain uses TRBV11-2 and TRBJ2-3; TRBD2 might be the D (5 bases). The CDR3 spans 14 residues. Germline V gene data show CDR1 as SGHAT and CDR2 as FQNNGV. Trimming removed 6 bases at V and 0 bases at J, with 10 bases between. The CDR3 sequence: CASRAIASTDTQYF. The CDR3 DNA reads as TGTGCCAGCAGAGCGATAGCGAGCACAGATACGCAGTATTTT.

This chain links TRBV20-1 with TRBJ2-1, with 9 bases fitting TRBD1. The junction had 7 bases not matched to a gene; V was cut back by 6 bases and J by 4 bases. Germline values: CDR1 DFQATT, CDR2 SNEGSKA (reference sequence). This CDR3 is built from 14 residues. CDR3 in amino acids: CSASPGQGYNEQFF. CDR3 nucleotides: TGCAGTGCGTCCCCGGGACAGGGATACAATGAGCAGTTCTTC.

V and J are TRBV20-1 and TRBJ2-5, with 7 bases aligning to TRBD1. The V segment lost 0 bases and the J segment 3 bases; nucleotides outside the gene matches: 7. CDR3 size: 15 residues. Germline loops: CDR1 DFQATT, CDR2 SNEGSKA (reference sequence). CDR3 sequence (DNA): TGCAGTGCTAGAGAAAAGGCAGGGGGAAAAGAGACCCAGTACTTC. The encoded protein is CSAREKAGGKETQYF.

The chain couples TRBV7-9 to TRBJ1-2; TRBD1 is a possible D gene (5 bases). The CDR3 has 14 amino acids. Germline V CDR1 and CDR2: SEHNR, FQNEAQ (reference sequence). V lost 6 bases, J lost 6 bases, and 17 bases lay in between. This CDR3 reads CASRSGDSANGYTF. DNA for the CDR3: TGTGCCAGCAGGTCTGGGGACTCGGCTAATGGCTACACCTTC.

J is TRBJ2-6 and V is TRBV29-1; 11 nucleotides line up with TRBD1. Germline V gene lookup returns CDR1 SQVTM and CDR2 ANQGSEA. The CDR3 sequence is 16 residues long. The V gene end was trimmed by 5 bases and the J gene end by 2 bases; junction bases not matched to a gene: 5. CDR3 nucleotide sequence: TGCAGCGTTACCGGGACAGGGGGTGCTGGGGCCAACGTCCTGACTTTC. Translation gives CSVTGTGGAGANVLTF.

The chain links TRBV3-1 to TRBJ2-3; weak D call: TRBD1 (5 bases). CDR1 and CDR2 (germline): LGHDT, YNNKEL (reference sequence). The V end was cut by 3 bases, the J end by 6 bases, with 16 bases between. This CDR3 comprises 15 residues. The CDR3 region is CASSQTPRGGDTQYF. CDR3 in DNA: TGTGCCAGCAGCCAGACCCCAAGGGGTGGGGATACGCAGTATTTT.

This chain connects TRBV7-2 to TRBJ2-5, with 9 nucleotides matching TRBD2. Germline CDR1 and CDR2: SGHTA and FQGNSA. Trimming at V came to 3 bases and at J to 5 bases, leaving 10 bases not matched to a gene. The CDR3 extends over 16 amino acids. As DNA, the CDR3 is TGTGCCAGCAGCTTCAAGGGCGGGGGGGCTGGCGAGACCCAGTACTTC. Amino acid sequence: CASSFKGGGAGETQYF.

The chain couples TRBV7-2 to TRBJ1-5, with 7 bases aligning to TRBD1. The DNA end favors TRBJ2-3, so the J call may be wrong. Germline V lookup: CDR1 SGHTA, CDR2 FQGNSA. The CDR3 totals 14 residues. Here the CDR3 DNA reads TGTGCCAGCAGCTTAGCAGGGGGCGGTCAGCCCCAGTATTTT. This gives the protein CASSLAGGGQPQYF.

The chain employs TRBV20-1 and TRBJ2-5; tentative D call: TRBD2 (6 bases). CDR1 DFQATT and CDR2 SNEGSKA come from the germline V gene (reference sequence). V was cut by 3 bases and J by 1 base, with 15 bases left in between. The CDR3 covers 15 residues. The CDR3 bases are TGCAGTGCTAGTCCGGCTAGCGCTTCCCAAGAGACCCAGTACTTC. Its translation is CSASPASASQETQYF.

The chain has TRBV4-3 and TRBJ2-5; TRBD2 matches 8 bases. CDR3 size: 16 residues. Germline CDR1 and CDR2: LGHNA and YSLEER. V lost 1 base, J lost 3 bases, and 7 bases stayed unmatched. The DNA of the CDR3 is TGCGCCAGCAGCCAAGTCAGTGGTAGCGGGGAAGAGACCCAGTACTTC. This encodes CASSQVSGSGEETQYF.

V is TRBV28 and J is TRBJ1-2, with no clear D. This CDR3 region has 13 residues. The germline CDR1 and CDR2 sequences are MDHEN and SYDVKM. V was shortened by 5 bases and J by 4 bases, with 11 bases between the two germline ends. Written as DNA, the CDR3 is TGTGCCAGCAGTCCAGGACCGGGCTATGGCTACACCTTC. Its translation: CASSPGPGYGYTF.

The chain uses TRBV4-3 and TRBJ1-6; D call uncertain. The V gene lost 0 bases and the J gene lost 0 bases, with 9 bases spanning the gap. Germline lookup yields CDR1 LGHNA and CDR2 YSLEER. The CDR3 spans 17 residues. In DNA, the CDR3 is TGCGCCAGCAGCCAAGATCGGAGGGCCTCCTATAATTCACCCCTCCACTTT. Translated: CASSQDRRASYNSPLHF.